This paragraph reports one T cell receptor beta chain. The CDR3 runs to 14 residues. V dropped 3 bases and J dropped 0 bases, with 9 bases sitting between them. CDR1 SGHNT and CDR2 YYREEE come from the germline V gene (reference sequence). This record comes from a study of blood T cell repertoires in COVID-19. Study context: Samples of COVID-19 (acute and convalescent) were obtained from the United States, Italy and Spain. PBMCs, B-cell-depleted T cells, or T cells provided the cDNA or gDNA that made up the material.

As originally analysed: Amplification with reference gene primers provided the estimates of nucleated cell counts. TCRdb's copy holds only in-frame clones and misses some; the assay was immunoSEQ multiplex PCR. The D gene and trimming were derived from the DNA, and the V and J assignments and clone size from that table. The sample holds 250,000 to 350,000 clones; 70% to 90% are singletons and the top ten take about 2.2%. This clonotype originated in a woman in her 30s who had recovered from COVID-19. This chain links TRBV5-4 with TRBJ1-1; no clear D gene. The sequencing input was peripheral blood. The CDR3 region is CASSSFTLNTEAFF. In DNA, the CDR3 is TGTGCCAGCAGCTCGTTCACACTGAACACTGAAGCTTTCTTT.